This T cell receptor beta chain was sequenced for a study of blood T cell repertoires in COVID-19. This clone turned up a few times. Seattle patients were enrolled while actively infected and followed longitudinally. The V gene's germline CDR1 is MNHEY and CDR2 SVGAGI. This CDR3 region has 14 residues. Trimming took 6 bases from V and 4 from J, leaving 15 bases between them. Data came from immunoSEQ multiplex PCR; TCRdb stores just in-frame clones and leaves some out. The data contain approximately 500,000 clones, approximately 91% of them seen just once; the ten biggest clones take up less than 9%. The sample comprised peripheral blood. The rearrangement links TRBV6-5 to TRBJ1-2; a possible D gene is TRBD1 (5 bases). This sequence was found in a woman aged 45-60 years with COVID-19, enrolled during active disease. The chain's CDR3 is CASRPPGGGYGYTF. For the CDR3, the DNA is TGTGCCAGCAGGCCACCCGGGGGTGGCTATGGCTACACCTTC.